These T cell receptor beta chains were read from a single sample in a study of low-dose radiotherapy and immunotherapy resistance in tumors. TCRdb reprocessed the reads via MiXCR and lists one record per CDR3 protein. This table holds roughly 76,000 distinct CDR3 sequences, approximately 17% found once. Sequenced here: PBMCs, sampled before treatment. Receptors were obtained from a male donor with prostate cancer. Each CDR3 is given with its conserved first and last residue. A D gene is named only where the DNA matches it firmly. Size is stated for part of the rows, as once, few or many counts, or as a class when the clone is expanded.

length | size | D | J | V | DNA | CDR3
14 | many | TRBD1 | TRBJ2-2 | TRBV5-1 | TGCGCCAGCAGCTGGGGACAGACCACCGGGGAGCTGTTTTTT | CASSWGQTTGELFF
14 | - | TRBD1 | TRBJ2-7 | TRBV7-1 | TGTGCCAGCAACCCCGGGACAGGATCCTACGAGCAGTACTTC | CASNPGTGSYEQYF
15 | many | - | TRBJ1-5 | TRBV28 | TGTGCCAGCAGATGGGGGGTGGGTAGCAATCAGCCCCAGCATTTT | CASRWGVGSNQPQHF
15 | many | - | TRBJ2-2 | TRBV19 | TGTGCCAGTAGTACTCTGGTCAGGGGCGCTTCCGGGCTGTTTTTT | CASSTLVRGASGLFF
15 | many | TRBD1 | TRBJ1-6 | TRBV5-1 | TGCGCCAGCAGTTCCGGGACAGAAGGAAATTCACCCCTCCACTTT | CASSSGTEGNSPLHF
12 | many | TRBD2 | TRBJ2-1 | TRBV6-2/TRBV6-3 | TGTGCCAGCAGTACCGGACTAGAGGAGCAGTTCTTC | CASSTGLEEQFF
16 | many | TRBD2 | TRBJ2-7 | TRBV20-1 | TGCAGTGCTAGAGTGGCTAGCGGGATCGTTCCCTACGAGCAGTACTTC | CSARVASGIVPYEQYF
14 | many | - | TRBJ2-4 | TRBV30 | TGTGCCTGGAGTAAGGGGGCGCGGGGGTACATTCAGTACTTC | CAWSKGARGYIQYF
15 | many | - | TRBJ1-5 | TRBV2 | TGTGCCAGCAGGGACCCGGGACGAAGCAATCAGCCCCAGCATTTT | CASRDPGRSNQPQHF
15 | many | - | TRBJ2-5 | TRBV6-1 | TGTGCCAGCAGTGAAGCGGGAGGGGGCGGACAGACCCAGTACTTC | CASSEAGGGGQTQYF
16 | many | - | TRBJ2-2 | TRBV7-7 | TGTGCTAGCAGCTTAGCGATTGGGGCCCCCACCGGGGAGCTGTTTTTT | CASSLAIGAPTGELFF
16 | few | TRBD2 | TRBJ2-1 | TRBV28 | TGTGCCAGCGCCGGTGGGTTTGGCGGGAGGGCCGATGAGCAGTTCTTC | CASAGGFGGRADEQFF
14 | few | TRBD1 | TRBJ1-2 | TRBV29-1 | TGCAGCGCCCGGTCACAGGGGGTGGACTATGGCTACACCTTC | CSARSQGVDYGYTF
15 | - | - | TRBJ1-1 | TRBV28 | TGTGCCAGCAGTCCTCGGGCACAGTGGAACACTGAAGCTTTCTTT | CASSPRAQWNTEAFF
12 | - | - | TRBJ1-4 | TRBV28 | TGTGCCAGTAGGGTTGGGAGTGAAAAACTGTTTTTT | CASRVGSEKLFF
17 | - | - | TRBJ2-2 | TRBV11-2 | TGTGCCAGCAGCTTATCCCTCTCTGGCTCGGGCACCGGGGAGCTGTTTTTT | CASSLSLSGSGTGELFF
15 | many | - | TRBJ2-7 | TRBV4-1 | TGCGCCAGCAGCCAGGCCCAGGGGTTCCCCTACGAGCAGTACTTC | CASSQAQGFPYEQYF
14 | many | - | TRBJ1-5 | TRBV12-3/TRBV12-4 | TGTGCCAGCAGTTTCGGAAGGGACAATCAGCCCCAGCATTTT | CASSFGRDNQPQHF
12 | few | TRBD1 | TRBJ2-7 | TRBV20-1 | TGCAGTGCTAACCGGGACAGATCCGAGCAGTACTTC | CSANRDRSEQYF
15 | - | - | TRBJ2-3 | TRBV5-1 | TGCGCCAGCAGCTCACGACAAGGACTCACAGATACGCAGTATTTT | CASSSRQGLTDTQYF
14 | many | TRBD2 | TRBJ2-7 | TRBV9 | TGTGCCAGCAGCGTCCGGACTAGCGGGAGTAAGCAGTACTTC | CASSVRTSGSKQYF
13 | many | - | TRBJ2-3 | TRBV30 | TGTGCCTGGAGTGCGGACTACACAGATACGCAGTATTTT | CAWSADYTDTQYF
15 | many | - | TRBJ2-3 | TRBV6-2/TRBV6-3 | TGTGCCAGCAGTAGGGACCGGAGCTTCACAGATACGCAGTATTTT | CASSRDRSFTDTQYF
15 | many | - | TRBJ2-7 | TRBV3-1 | TGTGCCAGCAGCCAAGGTTGGGGACAATCCTACGAGCAGTACTTC | CASSQGWGQSYEQYF